The 26 T cell receptor beta chains below all came from one sample that was sequenced in a study of T cell responses to AZD1222 COVID-19 vaccine. Generated by immunoSEQ multiplex PCR, the TCRdb table keeps only in-frame clones and is missing some. This table holds some 100,000 clones, about 90% found once. Specimen: peripheral blood, collected on day 0 of AZD1222 vaccination. Source of these receptors: an adult in good health.

The sample holds one count of this clone. This rearrangement joins TRBV7-2 to TRBJ1-2; 10 bases agree with TRBD1. CDR3 length: 13 residues. Germline-derived CDR1 and CDR2 are SGHTA and FQGNSA. Trimming removed 4 bases from V and 6 bases from J; junction bases left unmatched: 2. The CDR3 loop is CASSSTGGHGYTF. CDR3 nucleotide sequence: TGTGCCAGCAGCTCGACAGGGGGCCATGGCTACACCTTC.

V and J are TRBV30 and TRBJ2-1; the match to TRBD1 covers 7 bases. Germline V gene data show CDR1 as GTSNPN and CDR2 as SVGIG (reference sequence). With 3 bases clipped from V and 9 bases from J, the junction kept 5 bases outside the gene matches. CDR3 length: 12 residues. The DNA of the CDR3 is TGTGCCTGGAGAGAACAGGGGCCTGAGCAGTTCTTC. This encodes CAWREQGPEQFF.

The genes are TRBV25-1 and TRBJ1-2; a possible D gene is TRBD1 (6 bases). Germline V gene data show CDR1 as MGHDK and CDR2 as SYGVNS. V was pared by 4 bases and J by 4 bases, with 16 bases between. This CDR3 has 15 residues. The CDR3 nucleotides read TGTGCCAGCAGTGGAGCAACAGGGAGATCCTATGGCTACACCTTC. This encodes CASSGATGRSYGYTF.

CDR3 DNA: TGTGCCAGCAGCATCTTAGGGACCTCCTACGAGCAGTACTTC. It translates to CASSILGTSYEQYF. This sequence joins TRBV21-1 and TRBJ2-7. TRBV21-1 is a recognized pseudogene. The CDR3 has 14 amino acids.

The V and J genes are TRBV5-1 and TRBJ2-7; D gene unclear. Germline loops: CDR1 SGHRS, CDR2 YFSETQ. V was shortened by 1 base and J by 6 bases, with 17 bases between the two germline ends. The CDR3 covers 15 residues. CDR3 nucleotides: TGCGCCAGCAGCTTGTTTATGGGTTTGGCTCGCGAGCAGTACTTC. Its translation: CASSLFMGLAREQYF.

The chain is built from TRBV27 and TRBJ1-2; 9 positions match TRBD1. V trimming: 6 bases; J trimming: 7 bases; junction bases outside the gene matches: 15. Germline assignment: CDR1 MNHEY and CDR2 SMNVEV (reference sequence). This CDR3 comprises 16 residues. CDR3 residues: CASRGINRGLGGGYTF. CDR3 DNA sequence: TGTGCCAGCAGGGGAATTAACAGGGGGCTTGGAGGTGGCTACACCTTC.

The chain joins TRBV7-9 to TRBJ2-2; TRBD2 agrees at 7 bases. Per germline, CDR1 SEHNR and CDR2 FQNEAQ (reference sequence). This CDR3 is built from 13 residues. V trimming: 7 bases; J trimming: 6 bases; junction bases outside the gene matches: 5. The CDR3 DNA reads as TGTGCCAGCAATTTTAGCGGGCCCGGGGAGCTGTTTTTT. Translating it yields CASNFSGPGELFF.

This rearrangement joins TRBV28 to TRBJ2-5; D might be TRBD1 or TRBD2, each matching 5 bases. Germline assignment: CDR1 MDHEN and CDR2 SYDVKM. The CDR3 is made up of 13 amino acids. Deletions cut 6 bases from V and 0 bases from J, with 8 bases between. The CDR3 nucleotides are TGTGCCAGCAGGCCGGGACACCAAGAGACCCAGTACTTC. Residues: CASRPGHQETQYF.

The rearrangement links TRBV5-4 to TRBJ2-3; D call uncertain. The CDR3 is made up of 14 amino acids. V lost 0 bases and J 1 base, leaving 6 bases between the germline ends. In germline, CDR1 is SGHNT, CDR2 YYREEE (reference sequence). The CDR3, as DNA: TGTGCCAGCAGCTTGGGGACCCGCACAGATACGCAGTATTTT. Translated, it gives CASSLGTRTDTQYF.

The rearrangement links TRBV27 to TRBJ2-5; D unresolved. Germline CDR1 MNHEY, CDR2 SMNVEV (reference sequence). V lost 5 bases, J lost 5 bases, and 6 bases lay in between. The CDR3 is 11 amino acids. The CDR3 coding sequence is TGTGCCAGCAGTCTCCACGAGACCCAGTACTTC. This sequence encodes CASSLHETQYF.

The chain combines TRBV12-3 or TRBV12-4 with TRBJ2-7; 7 nucleotides line up with TRBD2. J lost 3 bases, V lost 4 bases, and 3 bases had no gene match. There are 13 residues in the CDR3. CDR3: CASSYGGNYEQYF. CDR3 in DNA: TGTGCCAGCAGTTACGGGGGGAACTACGAGCAGTACTTC.

V and J are TRBV27 and TRBJ1-6, with D tentatively TRBD1 (6 bases). Germline-derived CDR1 and CDR2 are MNHEY and SMNVEV (reference sequence). This CDR3 is built from 13 residues. V lost 2 bases, J lost 10 bases, and 9 bases lay in between. The CDR3 sequence is CASSLRGYSPLHF. The CDR3 DNA follows: TGTGCCAGCAGTTTAAGGGGGTACTCACCCCTCCACTTT.

V gene TRBV6-5 combines with J gene TRBJ1-1, with D unclear. In germline, CDR1 is MNHEY, CDR2 SVGAGI. The CDR3 loop spans 11 amino acids. V lost 11 bases and J 1 base, leaving 8 bases between the germline ends. The CDR3 DNA sequence: TGTGCCGCCGGACGGAACACTGAAGCTTTCTTT. Translation: CAAGRNTEAFF.

This clone was seen a single time. The gene calls are TRBV11-3 and TRBJ2-1; D gene unclear. Germline loops: CDR1 SGHNT, CDR2 YENEEA. The CDR3 covers 13 residues. V was trimmed by 5 bases and J by 4 bases, leaving 9 bases between them. The DNA for the CDR3 is TGTGCCAGCAGCCGGACGGATTACAATGAGCAGTTCTTC. This sequence encodes CASSRTDYNEQFF.

The J gene is TRBJ2-1, the V gene TRBV3-1 (or the pseudogene TRBV3-2); the match to TRBD2 covers 14 bases. The V segment lost 7 bases and the J segment 4 bases; nucleotides outside the gene matches: 9. This CDR3 has 17 residues. Germline V gene data show CDR1 as LGHDT and CDR2 as YNNKEL (reference sequence). CDR3 DNA: TGTGCCAGCAACCGAAGGGGACTAGCGGGAGCTTACAATGAGCAGTTCTTC. Translated, it gives CASNRRGLAGAYNEQFF.

The rearrangement joins TRBV19 to TRBJ2-3, with D possibly TRBD2 on 6 matching bases. Trimming left V 6 bases short and J 4 bases short, with 17 bases between. The CDR3 length is 15 residues. Germline lookup yields CDR1 LNHDA and CDR2 SQIVND (reference sequence). In nucleotides, the CDR3 is TGTGCCAGTAGGAAACGGGACTCTTTATCAGATACGCAGTATTTT. This codes for CASRKRDSLSDTQYF.

This chain uses TRBV6-1 with TRBJ1-2, with D possibly being TRBD1 (5 bases). This CDR3 has 17 residues. Per the germline V gene, CDR1 is MNHNS and CDR2 is SASEGT. The V end lost 2 bases, the J end lost 1 base, and 17 bases lay between the germline ends. The CDR3 is CASSEQSGFTGNYGYTF. CDR3 coding DNA: TGTGCCAGCAGTGAACAATCAGGGTTCACGGGTAACTATGGCTACACCTTC.

The V gene is TRBV19, the J gene TRBJ2-7; D possibly matches TRBD1 or TRBD2 (5 bases each). In germline, CDR1 is LNHDA, CDR2 SQIVND (reference sequence). The V gene lost 6 bases and the J gene lost 1 base, with 13 bases spanning the gap. The CDR3 covers 14 residues. The CDR3 region has the DNA TGTGCCAGTAGCGGGACCTCTTTTTCCTACGAGCAGTACTTC. This gives the protein CASSGTSFSYEQYF.

V is TRBV18 and J is TRBJ1-1; D unclear. This CDR3 region has 15 residues. Trimming took 1 base from V and 1 from J, leaving 10 bases between them. Germline V lookup: CDR1 KGHSH, CDR2 LQKENI. The CDR3 nucleotides are TGTGCCAGCTCACCACGTGCCCTGTCGAACACTGAAGCTTTCTTT. Its translation: CASSPRALSNTEAFF.

The chain recombines TRBV4-1 with TRBJ1-3; no clear D gene. V lost 3 bases, J lost 4 bases, and 7 bases lay in between. Germline-derived CDR1 and CDR2 are MGHRA and YSYEKL. The CDR3 spans 13 residues. Here the CDR3 DNA reads TGCGCCAGCAGCCAGGCACAAGGAAACACCATATATTTT. This encodes CASSQAQGNTIYF.

In its sample, this clone was seen many times. The chain joins TRBV20-1 to TRBJ1-1; D gene unclear. Germline V gene data show CDR1 as DFQATT and CDR2 as SNEGSKA (reference sequence). This CDR3 has 11 amino acids. V lost 5 bases, J lost 4 bases, and 8 bases lay in between. The chain's CDR3 is CSAARSTEAFF. The CDR3 nucleotides are TGCAGTGCTGCCCGGAGCACTGAAGCTTTCTTT.

This clone has only one observation. The chain carries TRBV6-5 and TRBJ1-2; D not certain. Between the trimmed V and J ends, which lost 8 bases and 3 bases, there was a span of 7 bases. The CDR3 sequence is 11 residues long. Germline V gives CDR1 MNHEY, CDR2 SVGAGI. CDR3 amino acids: CASGQDYGYTF. Written as DNA, the CDR3 is TGTGCCAGCGGCCAGGACTATGGCTACACCTTC.

The chain links TRBV7-9 to TRBJ2-5, with D perhaps TRBD2 (6 bases). The V end lost 3 bases, the J end lost 4 bases, and 12 bases lay between the germline ends. The CDR3 runs 14 residues. Germline V gene data show CDR1 as SEHNR and CDR2 as FQNEAQ (reference sequence). The CDR3 spells CASSFEVGGETQYF. CDR3 DNA sequence: TGTGCCAGCAGCTTTGAAGTGGGGGGAGAGACCCAGTACTTC. The variable domain in full, completed from reference TRBV7-9 and TRBJ2-5, reads DTGVSQNPRHKITKRGQNVTFRCDPISEHNRLYWYRQTLGQGPEFLTYFQNEAQLEKSRLLSDRFSAERPKGSFSTLEIQRTEQGDSAMYLCASSFEVGGETQYFGPGTRLLVL.

The chain has TRBV27 and TRBJ2-7; D possibly uses TRBD1 or TRBD2 (5 bases each). CDR3 length: 14 amino acids. Trimming removed 3 bases at V and 0 bases at J, with 9 bases between. Germline lookup yields CDR1 MNHEY and CDR2 SMNVEV (reference sequence). The CDR3 nucleotides read TGTGCCAGCAGTTTGTGGGGGTCCTCCTACGAGCAGTACTTC. Its protein product is CASSLWGSSYEQYF.

The rearrangement joins TRBV19 to TRBJ2-1; D gene uncertain. The germline gives CDR1 LNHDA, CDR2 SQIVND (reference sequence). Trimming took off 1 base at V and 3 bases at J, with 7 bases between the two ends. There are 14 residues in the CDR3. CDR3 residues: CASSIGAVYNEQFF. The CDR3 DNA reads as TGTGCCAGTAGTATAGGGGCAGTCTACAATGAGCAGTTCTTC.

The V gene is TRBV5-4, the J gene TRBJ2-7; the D call may be TRBD1 or TRBD2 (5 bases each). CDR1 and CDR2 from the germline V gene are SGHNT and YYREEE (reference sequence). Trimming removed 0 bases at V and 3 bases at J, with 10 bases between. The CDR3 loop spans 14 amino acids. This CDR3 is CASSLAGRIYEQYF. The CDR3 region has the DNA TGTGCCAGCAGCTTGGCGGGACGGATCTACGAGCAGTACTTC.